The 4 T cell receptor beta chains listed next were all sequenced from one sample in a study of beta chain features in type 1 diabetes. What was sequenced were expressed TCRB transcripts, since all of the isolated RNA had been reverse transcribed. Data came from immunoSEQ multiplex PCR; TCRdb stores just in-frame clones and leaves some out. The table shows 810,000 or so clones, with 15% to 20% occurring only once. Sequencing was done on a sample of naive CD4+ T cells from blood. These receptors came from a young woman in good health.

The V call is TRBV29-1, the J call TRBJ1-4; the D gene is possibly TRBD1 (5 bases). Germline CDR1 reads SQVTM; CDR2 reads ANQGSEA. Trimming took 1 base from V and 7 from J, leaving 10 bases between them. The CDR3 runs to 13 residues. CDR3 in amino acids: CSVEAGGGEKLFF. As DNA, the CDR3 is TGCAGCGTTGAAGCCGGGGGGGGTGAAAAACTGTTTTTT.

This chain uses TRBV19 with TRBJ2-1, with TRBD2 as a possible D gene (6 bases). Between the trimmed V and J ends, which lost 3 bases and 4 bases, there was a span of 19 bases. CDR3 length: 17 residues. The germline V gene encodes CDR1 LNHDA and CDR2 SQIVND (reference sequence). For the CDR3, the DNA is TGTGCCAGTAGTATCCGGGGACCGGGACTGGAGTACAATGAGCAGTTCTTC. This encodes CASSIRGPGLEYNEQFF.

The chain recombines TRBV7-3 with TRBJ2-2; D gene unclear. The CDR3 is made up of 12 amino acids. CDR1 and CDR2 (germline): SGHTA, FQGTGA. Trimming left V 3 bases short and J 8 bases short, with 7 bases between. CDR3 sequence reads: CASSFHTGELFF. As DNA, the CDR3 is TGTGCCAGCAGCTTCCATACGGGGGAGCTGTTTTTT.

Points on this clone: Additional DNA sequences in this sample encode the identical CDR3. The chain is built from TRBV7-9 and TRBJ1-2; D remains ambiguous. CDR3 length equals 13 residues. The germline V gene has CDR1 SEHNR and CDR2 FQNEAQ (reference sequence). The V end was cut by 1 base, the J end by 4 bases, with 7 bases between. CDR3 loop: CASSLDASYGYTF. CDR3 coding DNA: TGTGCCAGCAGCTTAGACGCCAGCTATGGCTACACCTTC.